The source of this T cell receptor (beta chain) is a study of cytomegalovirus exposure and HLA in healthy donors. The study, taken as a whole, reports: In a later analysis, TCR beta V- and J-gene trimming was associated with a missense DCLRE1C variant.

V was shortened by 0 bases and J by 7 bases, with 4 bases between the two germline ends. The CDR3 runs 11 residues. Germline V CDR1 and CDR2: SGHKS, YYEKEE (reference sequence). 13 Jbeta primers and 60 Vbeta primers were used for the PCR. Original methodology: Some 12 million shared chains were among the roughly 80 million unique TCR beta chains that a later analysis counted. The table came from immunoSEQ multiplex PCR; TCRdb's copy has only in-frame clones and leaves some out. V, J and clone size are those of that table, while D and trimming were read from the DNA. This table has 110,000 or so clones, roughly 70% appearing once. Regarding this clone: Antigen: not known.

Sequenced: PBMCs. This TCR derives from a woman aged 40 to 50 in good health and CMV-seropositive. This chain joins TRBV5-5 and TRBJ1-1; D is ambiguous. The CDR3, as DNA: TGTGCCAGCAGCTTGGGAGTTGAAGCTTTCTTT. This codes for CASSLGVEAFF.